One sample yielded the 12 T cell receptor beta chains listed below, sequenced in a study of response to subunit inactivated influenza vaccine. Each CDR3 protein gets one entry after TCRdb re-called the RT-PCR reads with MiXCR. The sample lists over 150,000 distinct CDR3 sequences; approximately 15% were seen once. Sample: CD8+ T cells sorted from PBMCs, taken around 5 days after vaccination. These receptors originate from a man aged 45-60 years who received an inactivated influenza vaccine.

The chain is built from TRBV4-2 and TRBJ2-3; 13 bases map to TRBD2. The V segment lost 5 bases and the J segment 2 bases; nucleotides outside the gene matches: 7. Germline CDR1 is LGHNA and CDR2 is YNFKEQ. This CDR3 contains 17 residues. CDR3 DNA sequence: TGTGCCAGCAGCAAGGGACTAGCGGGGTTAGTCACAGATACGCAGTATTTT. The encoded protein is CASSKGLAGLVTDTQYF.

This clonotype was seen only a few times. The chain uses TRBV6-1 and TRBJ2-7, with 7 bases lining up with TRBD2. V lost 3 bases and J lost 2; bases outside the gene matches: 4. This CDR3 region has 14 residues. Per germline, CDR1 MNHNS and CDR2 SASEGT. CDR3 amino acids: CASSEREFTYEQYF. The CDR3 DNA reads as TGTGCCAGCAGTGAGCGGGAGTTTACCTACGAGCAGTACTTC.

This chain connects TRBV7-9 to TRBJ2-7, with D possibly being TRBD1 (5 bases). Germline V gene lookup returns CDR1 SEHNR and CDR2 FQNEAQ (reference sequence). The CDR3 sequence is 14 residues long. V dropped 3 bases and J dropped 4 bases, with 13 bases sitting between them. The CDR3 sequence: CASSLGQGLYEQYF. The CDR3 nucleotides read TGTGCCAGCAGCTTGGGGCAAGGGTTGTACGAGCAGTACTTC. Full variable domain (remainder filled in from reference TRBV7-9 and TRBJ2-7): DTGVSQNPRHKITKRGQNVTFRCDPISEHNRLYWYRQTLGQGPEFLTYFQNEAQLEKSRLLSDRFSAERPKGSFSTLEIQRTEQGDSAMYLCASSLGQGLYEQYFGPGTRLTVT.

The V and J genes are TRBV28 and TRBJ2-7; 7 bases are a match to TRBD1. Looked up from germline, CDR1 is MDHEN and CDR2 is SYDVKM. The V and J ends lost 5 bases and 5 bases, in that order; junction bases with no gene match: 12. The CDR3 is made up of 15 amino acids. CDR3 in amino acids: CASSALPTGSHEQYF. The CDR3, as DNA: TGTGCCAGCAGTGCCCTCCCGACAGGGAGCCACGAGCAGTACTTC.

The gene calls are TRBV14 and TRBJ1-1; D unresolved. The CDR3 is 12 residues long. The germline V and J ends were trimmed by 4 bases and 4 bases, with 7 bases remaining between them. The V gene's germline CDR1 is SGHDN and CDR2 FVKESK. The CDR3 DNA is TGTGCCAGCAGCCGATATGGCACTGAAGCTTTCTTT. This sequence encodes CASSRYGTEAFF.

The CDR3 sequence: CASSLSRYNEQYF. The CDR3 DNA is TGTGCCAGCAGTTTATCTCGGTACAACGAGCAGTACTTC. The rearrangement joins TRBV27 to TRBJ2-7, with D hard to call. This CDR3 is 13 amino acids long. Germline V gene sequence: CDR1 MNHEY, CDR2 SMNVEV (reference sequence). Trimming cost V 0 bases and J 5 bases, with 8 bases left between them.

This clonotype has only a few counts. The V call is TRBV20-1, the J call TRBJ1-2; possibly TRBD1 for D (6 bases). This CDR3 is 13 amino acids long. Trimming left V 0 bases short and J 2 bases short, with 7 bases between. Germline V gene data show CDR1 as DFQATT and CDR2 as SNEGSKA (reference sequence). The CDR3, as DNA: TGCAGTGCTAGAGAAACAGGGAACTATGGCTACACCTTC. This codes for CSARETGNYGYTF.

This clonotype appeared many times. This chain links TRBV11-2 with TRBJ2-1; no definite D call. CDR3 length: 17 amino acids. V lost 3 bases, J lost 4 bases, and 19 bases lay in between. Germline values: CDR1 SGHAT, CDR2 FQNNGV. The CDR3: CASSLNQLTLAYNEQFF. The DNA of the CDR3 is TGTGCCAGCAGCTTGAATCAGCTAACCTTGGCATACAATGAGCAGTTCTTC.

This clonotype has ten or more counts. This rearrangement joins TRBV6-2 or TRBV6-3 to TRBJ2-1, with a possible D match to TRBD1 (5 bases). The germline V gene has CDR1 MNHEY and CDR2 SVGEGT. The CDR3 sequence is 14 residues long. V shed 0 bases and J shed 5 bases, with 8 bases lying between them. The CDR3: CASSYSAGHNEQFF. The CDR3 region has the DNA TGTGCCAGCAGTTACTCGGCAGGGCACAATGAGCAGTTCTTC.

This clonotype turned up a few times. V gene TRBV4-1 combines with J gene TRBJ2-5; 7 bases are shared with TRBD1. CDR3 length equals 15 residues. J was trimmed by 4 bases and V by 5 bases; bases with no gene match: 10. Germline CDR1 MGHRA, CDR2 YSYEKL. The CDR3 DNA follows: TGCGCCAGCAGCTACAGGACAGGCCCTCGAGAGACCCAGTACTTC. This encodes CASSYRTGPRETQYF.

This clonotype occurred once. At one boundary the junction diverges from the germline segment, which might be a read error. The chain joins TRBV27 to TRBJ2-1, with TRBD2 matching over 11 bases. The CDR3 extends over 16 amino acids. The germline V gene encodes CDR1 MNHEY and CDR2 SMNVEV (reference sequence). The CDR3, as DNA: TGTGCCATCAGTTTAATAGCGGGAGGGGTCTACAATGAGCAGTTCTTC. Amino acids: CAISLIAGGVYNEQFF.

V usage is TRBV9 and J usage is TRBJ1-2; 7 bases match TRBD1. The CDR3 has 14 amino acids. V shed 3 bases and J 4 bases; nucleotides not matched to a gene: 6. CDR1 and CDR2 from the germline V gene are SGDLS and YYNGEE. The DNA for the CDR3 is TGTGCCAGCAGCGCCCCCGGGACAGCCTATGGCTACACCTTC. This codes for CASSAPGTAYGYTF.